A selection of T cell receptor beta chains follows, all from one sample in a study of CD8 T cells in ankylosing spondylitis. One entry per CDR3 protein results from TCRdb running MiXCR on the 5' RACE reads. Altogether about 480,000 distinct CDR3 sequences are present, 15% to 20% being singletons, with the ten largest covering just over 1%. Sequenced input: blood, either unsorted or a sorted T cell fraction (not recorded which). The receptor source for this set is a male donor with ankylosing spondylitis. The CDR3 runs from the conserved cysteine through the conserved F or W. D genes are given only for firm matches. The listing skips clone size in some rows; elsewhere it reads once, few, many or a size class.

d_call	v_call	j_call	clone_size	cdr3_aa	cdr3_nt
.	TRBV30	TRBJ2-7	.	CAWSVLMGRGSYEQYF	TGTGCCTGGAGTGTACTTATGGGCAGGGGTTCCTACGAGCAGTACTTC
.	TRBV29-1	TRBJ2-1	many	CSSRRGGSYNEQFF	TGCAGCTCCAGGAGGGGAGGCTCCTACAATGAGCAGTTCTTC
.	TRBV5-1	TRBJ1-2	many	CASSLPDGNYGYTF	TGCGCCAGCAGCCTTCCGGACGGTAACTATGGCTACACCTTC
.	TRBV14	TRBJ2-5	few	CASSQDRRVAQYF	TGTGCCAGCAGCCAAGACCGCCGCGTGGCCCAGTACTTC
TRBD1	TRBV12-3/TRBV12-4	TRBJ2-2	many	CASGDRITGELFF	TGTGCCAGCGGGGACAGGATCACCGGGGAGCTGTTTTTT
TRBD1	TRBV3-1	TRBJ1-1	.	CASSPTGFTEAFF	TGTGCCAGCAGCCCGACAGGGTTCACTGAAGCTTTCTTT
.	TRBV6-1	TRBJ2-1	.	CASSSYWGVPYNEQFF	TGTGCCAGCAGCTCCTATTGGGGGGTCCCCTACAATGAGCAGTTCTTC
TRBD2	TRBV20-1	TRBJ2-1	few	CSARMTSGGYNEQFF	TGCAGTGCTAGGATGACTAGCGGGGGGTACAATGAGCAGTTCTTC
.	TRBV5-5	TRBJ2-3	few	CASSIKVVGDTQYF	TGTGCCAGCAGCATAAAGGTGGTGGGAGATACGCAGTATTTT
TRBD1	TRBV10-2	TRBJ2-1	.	CASSPDRAGRQFF	TGCGCCAGCAGCCCCGACAGGGCGGGTAGGCAGTTCTTC
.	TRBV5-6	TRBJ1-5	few	CASSVGARNQPQHF	TGTGCCAGCAGCGTGGGGGCACGCAATCAGCCCCAGCATTTT
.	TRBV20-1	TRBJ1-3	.	CSARAPGPSSSGNTIYF	TGCAGTGCTAGAGCGCCGGGACCTTCGAGCTCTGGAAACACCATATATTTT
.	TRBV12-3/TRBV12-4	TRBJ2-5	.	CASSLTRGNQETQYF	TGTGCCAGCAGTTTAACGCGGGGTAATCAAGAGACCCAGTACTTC
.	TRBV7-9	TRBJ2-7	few	CASSYRPEEAYEQYF	TGTGCCAGCAGTTATCGACCCGAGGAAGCCTACGAGCAGTACTTC
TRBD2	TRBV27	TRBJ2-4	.	CASRGLAGGLLAKNIQYF	TGTGCCAGCAGGGGACTAGCGGGGGGGTTGCTAGCCAAAAACATTCAGTACTTC
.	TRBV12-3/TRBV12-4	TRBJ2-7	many	CASTNRLAGSYEQYF	TGTGCCAGCACCAACCGGCTGGCGGGATCCTACGAGCAGTACTTC
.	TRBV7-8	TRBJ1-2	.	CASSLRTGGLYGYTF	TGTGCCAGCAGCTTAAGAACGGGCGGGCTATATGGCTACACCTTC
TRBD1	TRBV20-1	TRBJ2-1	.	CSAPKSQGAQKNEQFF	TGCAGTGCTCCGAAATCACAGGGGGCTCAAAAAAATGAGCAGTTCTTC
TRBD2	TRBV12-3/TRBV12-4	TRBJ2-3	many	CASSFSGGVADTQYF	TGTGCCAGCAGTTTTAGTGGGGGGGTAGCAGATACGCAGTATTTT
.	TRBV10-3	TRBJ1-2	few	CAISESWGYTF	TGTGCCATCAGTGAGTCGTGGGGCTACACCTTC
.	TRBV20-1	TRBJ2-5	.	CSATPQNHQETQYF	TGCAGTGCTACCCCACAGAACCACCAAGAGACCCAGTACTTC
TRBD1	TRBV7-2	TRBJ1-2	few	CASSLGGTGGGYTF	TGTGCCAGCAGCTTAGGGGGGACAGGTGGTGGCTACACCTTC
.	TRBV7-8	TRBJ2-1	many	CASSFEVIQFF	TGTGCCAGCAGCTTTGAGGTGATCCAGTTCTTC
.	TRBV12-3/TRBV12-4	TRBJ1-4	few	CASSTLQGSLFF	TGTGCCAGCAGTACCCTACAGGGCTCCCTGTTTTTT
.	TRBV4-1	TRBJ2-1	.	CASSQVGPSRWVNEQFF	TGCGCCAGCAGCCAAGTGGGACCTTCTAGGTGGGTCAATGAGCAGTTCTTC
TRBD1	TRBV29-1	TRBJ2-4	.	CSAERGQSIQYF	TGCAGCGCCGAGAGGGGGCAGAGCATTCAGTACTTC
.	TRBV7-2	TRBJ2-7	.	CASSLDQMYEQYF	TGTGCCAGCAGCTTAGATCAGATGTACGAGCAGTACTTC